This passage covers 12 T cell receptor beta chains from one sample sequenced in a study of T cell repertoires in cytomegalovirus infection. Each CDR3 protein is one row after TCRdb ran MiXCR on the reads. The data contain 150,000 to 200,000 distinct CDR3 sequences, about 20% of them singletons. Sequencing was performed on PBMCs. Receptors were obtained from a human donor in good health (CMV status not recorded). Some clones in this sample may be carry-over from other donors' samples.

The sample holds a few counts of this clonotype. The gene calls are TRBV15 and TRBJ2-2; the D gene is possibly TRBD2 (5 bases). Per the germline V gene, CDR1 is LNHNV and CDR2 is YYDKDF (reference sequence). V lost 1 base, J lost 1 base, and 7 bases lay in between. This CDR3 contains 15 residues. CDR3 protein: CATSRGAGNTGELFF. The CDR3 region has the DNA TGTGCCACCAGCAGAGGGGCGGGGAACACCGGGGAGCTGTTTTTT.

The V gene is TRBV6-6, the J gene TRBJ1-2; 11 bases line up with TRBD1. The CDR3 sequence is 16 residues long. Per the germline V gene, CDR1 is MNHNY and CDR2 is SVGAGI (reference sequence). V dropped 2 bases and J dropped 6; count of bases not matched to a gene: 8. The CDR3 sequence is CASSYTRLGQGDGYTF. The CDR3 bases are TGTGCCAGCAGTTACACCAGGCTGGGACAGGGGGATGGCTACACCTTC.

The V and J genes are TRBV28 and TRBJ2-1; 11 positions agree with TRBD2. The germline CDR1 and CDR2 sequences are MDHEN and SYDVKM. J gave up 9 bases and V 6 bases, and 13 bases lay outside the gene matches. The length of the CDR3 is 16 residues. The CDR3, as DNA: TGTGCCAGCAGACCGACCGGGACTAGCGGCGTCAGTGAGCAGTTCTTC. As protein: CASRPTGTSGVSEQFF.

This clonotype was counted ten times or more. The chain joins TRBV20-1 to TRBJ1-1, with 9 nucleotides matching TRBD1. The ends lost 3 bases at V and 11 bases at J; junction bases unmatched: 13. The length of the CDR3 is 14 residues. Germline lookup yields CDR1 DFQATT and CDR2 SNEGSKA (reference sequence). The CDR3 loop reads CSARAPIQGAPAFF. CDR3 nucleotides: TGCAGTGCTAGGGCTCCGATACAGGGGGCGCCGGCTTTCTTT.

This clonotype came up many times. This rearrangement joins TRBV7-3 to TRBJ2-1; 7 bases fit TRBD1. Losses at the gene ends were 3 bases for V and 6 bases for J; bases not matched to a gene: 2. The CDR3 runs to 13 residues. Looked up from germline, CDR1 is SGHTA and CDR2 is FQGTGA. The CDR3 bases are TGTGCCAGCAGCTTGCCAGGGGGCAATGAGCAGTTCTTC. Amino acid sequence: CASSLPGGNEQFF. Combining the CDR3 with reference TRBV7-3 and TRBJ2-1 gives the whole variable domain GAGVSQTPSNKVTEKGKYVELRCDPISGHTALYWYRQSLGQGPEFLIYFQGTGAADDSGLPNDRFFAVRPEGSVSTLKIQRTERGDSAVYLCASSLPGGNEQFFGPGTRLTVL.

With respect to this clonotype: Given a much more abundant clone one base away, this may be a read error. This rearrangement joins TRBV4-2 to TRBJ1-1, with unresolved D. The germline V gene encodes CDR1 LGHNA and CDR2 YNFKEQ. V lost 5 bases and J lost 5, with 12 bases in between. The CDR3 covers 13 residues. The CDR3 DNA reads TGTGCCAGCAGCGGTCATAGACCGACTGAAGCTTTCTTT. It is translated as CASSGHRPTEAFF.

This chain uses TRBV13 with TRBJ1-4; D is perhaps TRBD1 (5 bases). V lost 5 bases to trimming and J lost 8 bases, with 12 bases between them. This CDR3 has 13 amino acids. Germline V gene sequence: CDR1 PRHDT, CDR2 FYEKMQ (reference sequence). In nucleotides, the CDR3 is TGTGCCAGCAGCCCCGGGGGTGGGGAAAAACTGTTTTTT. This sequence encodes CASSPGGGEKLFF.

Ten or more counts support this clonotype. V usage is TRBV7-6 and J usage is TRBJ2-1, with 7 bases identical to TRBD1. CDR3 length: 14 residues. Germline V gene data show CDR1 as SGHVS and CDR2 as FNYEAQ. The V and J ends lost 5 bases and 4 bases, in that order; junction bases with no gene match: 5. The CDR3 sequence is CASSLQGDYNEQFF. CDR3 in DNA: TGTGCCAGCAGCCTGCAGGGGGATTACAATGAGCAGTTCTTC.

This chain joins TRBV7-9 and TRBJ1-3; D may be TRBD1 (5 bases). CDR1 is SEHNR, CDR2 FQNEAQ, per germline (reference sequence). The CDR3 is made up of 14 amino acids. Trimming took 2 bases from V and 4 from J, leaving 9 bases between them. The CDR3: CASSLRDWGNTIYF. The CDR3 DNA is TGTGCCAGCAGCTTACGGGACTGGGGAAACACCATATATTTT.

The chain recombines TRBV7-2 with TRBJ2-1; D unresolved. This CDR3 has 15 amino acids. The germline CDR1 and CDR2 sequences are SGHTA and FQGNSA. V was pared by 5 bases and J by 0 bases, with 11 bases between. CDR3 residues: CASSQRTSSYNEQFF. The CDR3 bases are TGTGCCAGCAGCCAACGGACGAGCTCCTACAATGAGCAGTTCTTC.

The chain combines TRBV5-6 with TRBJ2-5; 7 bases fit TRBD1. With 2 bases clipped from V and 1 base from J, the junction kept 2 bases outside the gene matches. The CDR3 runs to 14 residues. CDR1 is SGHDT, CDR2 YYEEEE, per germline. For the CDR3, the DNA is TGTGCCAGCAGCTTCGGGACAGTCCAAGAGACCCAGTACTTC. This translates into CASSFGTVQETQYF.

The V call is TRBV7-3, the J call TRBJ1-1; D is unresolved. Per germline, CDR1 SGHTA and CDR2 FQGTGA. V was pared by 1 base and J by 3 bases, with 6 bases between. CDR3 length: 13 amino acids. The CDR3 loop reads CASSLMVDTEAFF. CDR3 DNA sequence: TGTGCCAGCAGCTTAATGGTCGACACTGAAGCTTTCTTT.